The 19 T cell receptor beta chains given below trace back to one sample, sequenced in a study of shared clonotypes between healthy human individuals. Terminally differentiated effector memory CD45RA+ cells were excluded from the naive CD8 cells, which were CD45RO-negative and positively selected for CCR7. Generated by immunoSEQ multiplex PCR, the TCRdb table keeps only in-frame clones and is missing some. The sample shows around 1.9 million clones, just over 90% of them seen only once. What was sequenced was naive CD8+ T cells from PBMCs. These receptors originate from a man aged 18 to 30 in good health. Some clones in this sample may be carry-over from other donors' samples.

The chain joins TRBV13 to TRBJ2-5; 13 bases map to TRBD2. The CDR3 consists of 19 residues. Losses at the gene ends were 5 bases for V and 0 bases for J; bases not matched to a gene: 12. Germline V CDR1 and CDR2: PRHDT, FYEKMQ (reference sequence). The CDR3 loop reads CASSPGLAGLNEYQETQYF. The CDR3 coding sequence is TGTGCCAGCAGCCCGGGACTAGCGGGACTGAATGAGTACCAAGAGACCCAGTACTTC.

The chain employs TRBV7-6 and TRBJ2-7, with 8 bases aligning to TRBD2. This CDR3 has 15 amino acids. Germline CDR1 is SGHVS and CDR2 is FNYEAQ. The J segment lost 1 base and the V segment lost 3 bases, leaving 5 bases of the junction unmatched. As DNA, the CDR3 is TGTGCCAGCAGCTTTCGACTAGCGCCTTCCTACGAGCAGTACTTC. Protein sequence: CASSFRLAPSYEQYF. Full variable domain (rest looked up from reference TRBV7-6 and TRBJ2-7): GAGVSQSPRYKVTKRGQDVALRCDPISGHVSLYWYRQALGQGPEFLTYFNYEAQQDKSGLPNDRFSAERPEGSISTLTIQRTEQRDSAMYRCASSFRLAPSYEQYFGPGTRLTVT.

The chain links TRBV20-1 to TRBJ2-7; D uncertain. The ends were cut back, 5 bases at V and 5 bases at J, with 4 bases in the middle. The CDR3 has 9 residues. CDR1 is DFQATT and CDR2 is SNEGSKA in the germline V gene (reference sequence). The DNA of the CDR3 is TGCAGTGCTGGGCACGAGCAGTACTTC. Translating it yields CSAGHEQYF.

This sequence joins TRBV18 and TRBJ2-3; tentative D call: TRBD1 (6 bases). Trimming left V 6 bases short and J 4 bases short, with 20 bases between. The CDR3 is made up of 16 amino acids. Germline V gene lookup returns CDR1 KGHSH and CDR2 LQKENI. CDR3 residues: CASSAQGGVGADTQYF. The CDR3, as DNA: TGTGCCAGCTCCGCCCAAGGGGGAGTGGGGGCAGATACGCAGTATTTT.

The chain has TRBV2 and TRBJ2-1, with unresolved D. The V gene lost 7 bases and the J gene lost 2 bases, with 15 bases spanning the gap. Germline V gene sequence: CDR1 SNHLY, CDR2 FYNNEI. The CDR3 spans 15 residues. The CDR3 is CASTVTSATYNEQFF. DNA for the CDR3: TGTGCCAGCACCGTGACCAGCGCTACCTACAATGAGCAGTTCTTC.

The chain links TRBV7-9 to TRBJ2-3; D could derive from TRBD1 or TRBD2 (5 bases each). This CDR3 is built from 18 residues. V lost 5 bases and J lost 4, with 25 bases in between. CDR1 and CDR2 (germline): SEHNR, FQNEAQ (reference sequence). The CDR3 coding sequence is TGTGCCAGCAGCCCAAGCGGACACACCGGGGTAGAGGCAGATACGCAGTATTTT. Translated, it gives CASSPSGHTGVEADTQYF.

The CDR3 DNA follows: TGTGCCTCCGAGAAAGGGCCCCGGAATGAGCAGTTCTTC. This gives the protein CASEKGPRNEQFF. The J gene is TRBJ2-1, the V gene TRBV30, with D unclear. The germline CDR1 and CDR2 sequences are GTSNPN and SVGIG (reference sequence). The V end was cut by 7 bases, the J end by 7 bases, with 17 bases between. CDR3 length: 13 residues.

The rearrangement joins TRBV9 to TRBJ2-1; possibly TRBD2 for D (6 bases). Germline CDR1 is SGDLS and CDR2 is YYNGEE. The germline V and J ends were trimmed by 0 bases and 8 bases, with 9 bases remaining between them. This CDR3 is built from 13 residues. CDR3 region: CASSVVWGDEQFF. CDR3 sequence (DNA): TGTGCCAGCAGCGTAGTTTGGGGGGATGAGCAGTTCTTC.

In its sample, this clone was seen once. In the same sample, other DNA sequences code for this CDR3. The chain combines TRBV28 with TRBJ2-2, with D hard to call. Trimming removed 2 bases at V and 3 bases at J, with 7 bases between. The CDR3 totals 14 residues. The germline gives CDR1 MDHEN, CDR2 SYDVKM. CDR3 in amino acids: CASSLGLYTGELFF. The CDR3 DNA reads TGTGCCAGCAGTTTAGGGCTCTACACCGGGGAGCTGTTTTTT.

The CDR3 sequence is CASSKEIGSKQPQHF. CDR3 DNA sequence: TGTGCCAGCAGCAAAGAGATTGGCAGTAAGCAGCCCCAGCATTTT. The chain is built from TRBV21-1 and TRBJ1-5; the D call in the table, TRBD1, was not verified against the DNA. TRBV21-1 is a recognized pseudogene. This CDR3 contains 15 residues.

The chain combines TRBV28 with TRBJ2-5; D is perhaps TRBD2 (6 bases). Germline CDR1 and CDR2: MDHEN and SYDVKM. V lost 10 bases and J lost 2, with 20 bases in between. The CDR3 loop spans 15 amino acids. As DNA, the CDR3 is TGTGCCACCGCAGGGCAGGGAGGAGGTCAAGAGACCCAGTACTTC. It encodes CATAGQGGGQETQYF.

This chain connects TRBV30 to TRBJ2-1; TRBD2 matches at 11 bases. CDR3 size: 15 residues. The junction had 2 bases not matched to a gene; V was cut back by 1 base and J by 3 bases. Germline CDR1 and CDR2: GTSNPN and SVGIG (reference sequence). CDR3 DNA: TGTGCCTGGAGTGCCGGGACTAGCGGCTACAATGAGCAGTTCTTC. Its translation is CAWSAGTSGYNEQFF.

The rearrangement joins TRBV1 to TRBJ2-5; TRBD2, as called in the table, went unchecked against the DNA. TRBV1 has pseudogene status. The CDR3 has 12 residues. CDR3 DNA: TGCACCAGCAGCCCTCTCGGACTAGCGGGGTACTTC. Protein product: CTSSPLGLAGYF.

The genes are TRBV7-9 and TRBJ1-4; 7 bases line up with TRBD1. CDR3 size: 14 residues. Germline V gives CDR1 SEHNR, CDR2 FQNEAQ (reference sequence). Germline trimming cut 6 bases from V and 8 bases from J; bases unmatched to any gene: 9. CDR3 amino acids: CASRKPGQLEKLFF. DNA of the CDR3: TGTGCCAGCAGAAAACCGGGACAGCTAGAAAAACTGTTTTTT.

The chain links TRBV28 to TRBJ2-7, with D perhaps given as TRBD1 or TRBD2 (5 bases each). Germline V gene data show CDR1 as MDHEN and CDR2 as SYDVKM. The CDR3 has 14 residues. The V gene lost 6 bases and the J gene lost 3 bases, with 15 bases spanning the gap. CDR3 nucleotides: TGTGCCAGCAGGGGGACCAGCGACGGCTACGAGCAGTACTTC. It encodes CASRGTSDGYEQYF.

The table lists this clone with a count of one. V is TRBV9 and J is TRBJ2-3; D is perhaps TRBD1 (5 bases). CDR3 length: 16 amino acids. Trimming took off 4 bases at V and 3 bases at J, with 18 bases between the two ends. The germline CDR1 and CDR2 sequences are SGDLS and YYNGEE. The CDR3 nucleotides read TGTGCCAGCAGCTTACGCCCAGGGTTTGGGACAGATACGCAGTATTTT. Amino acids: CASSLRPGFGTDTQYF. The variable domain in full, with the rest retrieved from reference TRBV9 and TRBJ2-3, is DSGVTQTPKHLITATGQRVTLRCSPRSGDLSVYWYQQSLDQGLQFLIQYYNGEERAKGNILERFSAQQFPDLHSELNLSSLELGDSALYFCASSLRPGFGTDTQYFGPGTRLTVL.

The J gene is TRBJ2-7, the V gene TRBV9, with D possibly being TRBD2 (8 bases). CDR1 and CDR2 (germline): SGDLS, YYNGEE. V was cut by 0 bases and J by 6 bases, with 13 bases left in between. The CDR3 runs 14 residues. CDR3 region: CASSVDGRGLEQYF. As DNA, the CDR3 is TGTGCCAGCAGCGTAGACGGGAGGGGGCTCGAGCAGTACTTC.

This clone was recorded once. The chain carries TRBV6-5 and TRBJ2-7; D tentatively fits TRBD1 or TRBD2 (5 bases each). Germline CDR1 MNHEY, CDR2 SVGAGI. The V gene lost 0 bases and the J gene lost 2 bases, with 14 bases spanning the gap. The CDR3 extends over 16 amino acids. In DNA form, the CDR3 reads TGTGCCAGCAGTTACTCTTCAGGGACGTGGACCTACGAGCAGTACTTC. Protein: CASSYSSGTWTYEQYF.

The chain joins TRBV7-6 to TRBJ2-5; 10 nucleotides agree with TRBD2. This CDR3 has 21 amino acids. Germline loops: CDR1 SGHVS, CDR2 FNYEAQ. V dropped 5 bases and J dropped 2; count of bases not matched to a gene: 23. Here the CDR3 reads CASSLPGWNQREGRRQETQYF. In DNA, the CDR3 is TGTGCCAGCAGCCTACCGGGATGGAATCAGCGGGAGGGCCGGAGACAAGAGACCCAGTACTTC.